The clone carrying this TCR beta chain was seen a few times. What it binds is not known. This sample was taken from a study of identical twins. Study-wide results and limits: Out-of-frame TCR alpha sharing in monozygotic twins exceeded recombination model predictions.

TCRdb reanalysed the 5' RACE reads using MiXCR and keeps one entry per CDR3 protein. The sample yields 520,000 or so distinct CDR3 sequences, roughly a fifth seen once. With 9 bases clipped from V and 3 bases from J, the junction kept 12 bases outside the gene matches. Germline V gives CDR1 SGHKS, CDR2 YYEKEE (reference sequence). The CDR3 runs to 15 residues. These data were also filed under a second study, of T cells expressing NK-cell markers. That investigation notes: The study drew TCR beta repertoires from sorted CD3+CD56+NKG2C+, CD3+CD56+NKG2C- and CD3+CD56-NKG2C+ T cells.

The V and J genes are TRBV5-5 and TRBJ2-3; 8 bases are a match to TRBD1. The sequencing input was CD4+ T cells sorted from blood. This TCR was recovered from a woman aged 18-29 years in good health. CDR3 sequence (DNA): TGTGCCACCTCTCAGCAGGGGGCAAGGACAGATACGCAGTATTTT. Amino acid sequence: CATSQQGARTDTQYF.